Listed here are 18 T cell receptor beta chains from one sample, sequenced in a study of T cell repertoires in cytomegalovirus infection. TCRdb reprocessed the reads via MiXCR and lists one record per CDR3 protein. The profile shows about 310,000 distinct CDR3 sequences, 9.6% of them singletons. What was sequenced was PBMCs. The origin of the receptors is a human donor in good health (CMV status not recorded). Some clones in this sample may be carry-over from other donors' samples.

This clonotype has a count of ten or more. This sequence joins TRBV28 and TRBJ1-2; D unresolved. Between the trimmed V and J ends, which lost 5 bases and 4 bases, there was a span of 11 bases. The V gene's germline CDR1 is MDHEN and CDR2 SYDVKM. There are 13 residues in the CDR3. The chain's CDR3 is CASSIGILYGYTF. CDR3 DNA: TGTGCCAGCAGTATAGGCATCCTCTATGGCTACACCTTC.

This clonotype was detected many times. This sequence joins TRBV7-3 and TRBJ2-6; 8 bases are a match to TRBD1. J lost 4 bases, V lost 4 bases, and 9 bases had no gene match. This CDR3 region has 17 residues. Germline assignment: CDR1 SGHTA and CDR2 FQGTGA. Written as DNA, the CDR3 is TGTGCCAGCAGCTCCTCCGGGACAGGCGGAGGGGCCAACGTCCTGACTTTC. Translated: CASSSSGTGGGANVLTF.

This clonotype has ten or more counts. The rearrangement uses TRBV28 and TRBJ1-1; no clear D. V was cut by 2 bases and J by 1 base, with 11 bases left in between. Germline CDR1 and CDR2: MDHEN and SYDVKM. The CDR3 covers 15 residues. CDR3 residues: CASSLQVLGNTEAFF. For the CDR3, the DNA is TGTGCCAGCAGTTTACAGGTGTTGGGGAACACTGAAGCTTTCTTT.

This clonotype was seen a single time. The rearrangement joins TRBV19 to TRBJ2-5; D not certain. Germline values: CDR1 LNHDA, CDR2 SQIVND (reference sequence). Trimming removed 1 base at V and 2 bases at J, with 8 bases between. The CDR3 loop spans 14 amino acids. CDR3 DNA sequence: TGTGCCAGTAGTATAGGCCAGTCTCAAGAGACCCAGTACTTC. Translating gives CASSIGQSQETQYF.

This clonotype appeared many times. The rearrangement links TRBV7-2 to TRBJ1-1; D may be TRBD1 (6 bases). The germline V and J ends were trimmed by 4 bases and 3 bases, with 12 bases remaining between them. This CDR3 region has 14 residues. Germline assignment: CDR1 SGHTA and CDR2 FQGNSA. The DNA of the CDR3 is TGTGCCAGCAGCTCAGGACAGACCTACACTGAAGCTTTCTTT. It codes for CASSSGQTYTEAFF.

In nucleotides, the CDR3 is TGCAGTGCTAGAGTCGGCGGGGGACCAACAGATACGCAGTATTTT. Its translation is CSARVGGGPTDTQYF. The chain combines TRBV20-1 with TRBJ2-3, with 7 bases that match TRBD2. Trimming cost V 1 base and J 3 bases; bases outside gene matches: 7. The CDR3 runs to 15 residues. Germline assignment: CDR1 DFQATT and CDR2 SNEGSKA (reference sequence).

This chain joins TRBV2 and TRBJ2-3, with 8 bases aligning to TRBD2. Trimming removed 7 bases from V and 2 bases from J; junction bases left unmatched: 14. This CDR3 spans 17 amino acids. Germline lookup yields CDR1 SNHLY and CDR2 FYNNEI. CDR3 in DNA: TGTGCCAGCACCTATGGGGGTGGCGGGGGGCCCACAGATACGCAGTATTTT. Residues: CASTYGGGGGPTDTQYF.

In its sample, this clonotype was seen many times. The CDR3 protein is CASSKDSLEAFF. The CDR3 DNA sequence: TGTGCCAGCAGTAAAGACAGCCTTGAAGCTTTCTTT. The genes are TRBV2 and TRBJ1-1, with a tentative D call TRBD1 (5 bases). This CDR3 region has 12 residues. V lost 5 bases to trimming and J lost 7 bases, with 11 bases between them. CDR1 is SNHLY and CDR2 is FYNNEI in the germline V gene.

The CDR3, as DNA: TGTGCCAGCAGTCTGGGACTAGCGAACTACAATGAGCAGTTCTTC. This sequence encodes CASSLGLANYNEQFF. The chain carries TRBV12-3 or TRBV12-4 and TRBJ2-1, with 10 bases identical to TRBD2. Trimming cost V 5 bases and J 3 bases; bases outside gene matches: 4. There are 15 residues in the CDR3.

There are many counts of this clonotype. The CDR3 region is CASSSHSYTEAFF. CDR3 DNA: TGTGCCAGCAGCTCCCACAGTTACACTGAAGCTTTCTTT. This chain joins TRBV7-3 and TRBJ1-1, with D unresolved. Trimming stripped 4 bases from V and 3 bases from J, with 9 bases between. Germline values: CDR1 SGHTA, CDR2 FQGTGA. This CDR3 comprises 13 residues.

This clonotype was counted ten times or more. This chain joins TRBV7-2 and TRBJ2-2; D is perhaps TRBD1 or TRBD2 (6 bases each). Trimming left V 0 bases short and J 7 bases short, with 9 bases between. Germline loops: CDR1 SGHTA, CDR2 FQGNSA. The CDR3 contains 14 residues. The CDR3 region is CASSLAGGGGELFF. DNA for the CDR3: TGTGCCAGCAGCTTAGCAGGGGGAGGCGGGGAGCTGTTTTTT.

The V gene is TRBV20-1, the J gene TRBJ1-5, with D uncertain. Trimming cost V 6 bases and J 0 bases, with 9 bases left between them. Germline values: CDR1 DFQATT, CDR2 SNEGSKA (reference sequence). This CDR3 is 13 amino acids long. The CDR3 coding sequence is TGCAGTGCGCAGACTAATAGCAATCAGCCCCAGCATTTT. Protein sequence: CSAQTNSNQPQHF.

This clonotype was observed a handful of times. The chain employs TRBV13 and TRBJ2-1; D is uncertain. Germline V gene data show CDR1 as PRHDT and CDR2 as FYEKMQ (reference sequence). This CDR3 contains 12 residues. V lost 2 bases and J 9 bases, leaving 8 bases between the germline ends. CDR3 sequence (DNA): TGTGCCAGCAGCTTACAACGACGTGAGCAGTTCTTC. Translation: CASSLQRREQFF.

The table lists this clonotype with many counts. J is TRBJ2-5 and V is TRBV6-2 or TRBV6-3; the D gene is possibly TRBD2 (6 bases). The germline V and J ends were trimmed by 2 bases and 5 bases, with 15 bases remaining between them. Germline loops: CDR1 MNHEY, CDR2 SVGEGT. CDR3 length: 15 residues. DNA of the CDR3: TGTGCCAGCAGTTACCTTGCGGGGCTGATGGAGACCCAGTACTTC. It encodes CASSYLAGLMETQYF.

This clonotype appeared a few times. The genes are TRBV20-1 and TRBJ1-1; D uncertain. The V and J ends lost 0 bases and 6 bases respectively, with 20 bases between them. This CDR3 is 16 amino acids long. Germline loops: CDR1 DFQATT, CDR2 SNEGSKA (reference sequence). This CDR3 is CSARDWELLSGAEAFF. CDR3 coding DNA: TGCAGTGCTAGAGATTGGGAGCTCCTCAGTGGGGCTGAAGCTTTCTTT.

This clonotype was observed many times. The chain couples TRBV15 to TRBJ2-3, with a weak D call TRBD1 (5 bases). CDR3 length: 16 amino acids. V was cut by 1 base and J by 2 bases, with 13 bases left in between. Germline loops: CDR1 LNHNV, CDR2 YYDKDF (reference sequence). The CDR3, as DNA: TGTGCCACCAGCAGAGTAGTAGCCAGGGTCACAGATACGCAGTATTTT. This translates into CATSRVVARVTDTQYF.

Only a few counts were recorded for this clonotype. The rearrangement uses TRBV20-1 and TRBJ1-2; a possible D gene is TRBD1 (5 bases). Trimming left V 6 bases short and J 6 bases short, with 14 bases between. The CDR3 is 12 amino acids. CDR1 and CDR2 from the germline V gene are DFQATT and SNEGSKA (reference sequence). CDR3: CSAPQGYDGYTF. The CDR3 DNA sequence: TGCAGTGCGCCTCAGGGTTATGATGGCTACACCTTC.

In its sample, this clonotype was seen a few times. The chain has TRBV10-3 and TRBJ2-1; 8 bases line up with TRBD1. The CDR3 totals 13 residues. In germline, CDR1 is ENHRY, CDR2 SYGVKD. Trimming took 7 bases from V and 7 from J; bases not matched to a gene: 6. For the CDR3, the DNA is TGTGCCATCAAAGGACAGGGTAAAAATGAGCAGTTCTTC. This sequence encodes CAIKGQGKNEQFF.